This T cell receptor beta chain was sequenced in a study of beta chain features in type 1 diabetes. There are 15 residues in the CDR3. Trimming took off 6 bases at V and 0 bases at J, with 12 bases between the two ends. CDR1 and CDR2 from the germline V gene are MDHEN and SYDVKM. cDNA synthesis used the whole RNA isolate, giving expressed TCRB sequences. Using immunoSEQ multiplex PCR, the repertoire was profiled, and TCRdb retains in-frame clones only, with some absent. Found here are a few hundred thousand clones, around 10% of them singletons; the top ten hold roughly 0.54%. Ten or more counts support this clone. Its matching antigen is unknown. Study-level results: Significant though moderate, a shortening of TCRB CDR3s appeared in all four CD4+ subsets of Type 1 diabetes patients.

The chain couples TRBV28 to TRBJ2-4; D is possibly TRBD1 (6 bases). This receptor was taken from a man aged 25 to 40 with type 1 diabetes. Sequenced material: central memory CD4+ T cells from blood. CDR3 region: CASSNRELAKNIQYF. CDR3 nucleotides: TGTGCCAGCAGCAACAGGGAACTAGCCAAAAACATTCAGTACTTC.